These T cell receptor beta chains were read from a single sample in a study of patients and donors after allogeneic stem cell transplantation. TCRdb called the RT-PCR reads again in MiXCR, with one record for every CDR3 protein. The sample holds approximately 150,000 distinct CDR3 sequences, about a quarter seen once. The sequenced sample consisted of blood, either unsorted or a sorted T cell fraction (not recorded which). All receptors derive from a human donor who was either an allogeneic HSCT recipient or a stem cell or donor lymphocyte infusion donor (not recorded which). It is not recorded whose cells these are; they may come from a transplant donor. The CDR3 runs from the conserved cysteine through the conserved F or W. The D gene is left open where the match is weak. Size is stated for part of the rows, as once, few or many counts, or as a class when the clone is expanded.

TRBD1 TRBJ2-7 . TRBV14 CASSPFGTGISEQYF TGTGCCAGCAGCCCTTTCGGGACAGGGATCTCCGAGCAGTACTTC
TRBD1 TRBJ2-2 . TRBV12-3/TRBV12-4 CASSLGDRGYTGELFF TGTGCCAGCAGTTTAGGGGACAGGGGATACACCGGGGAGCTGTTTTTT
. TRBJ2-7 many TRBV10-3 CAISESSEQYF TGTGCCATCAGTGAGTCCTCCGAGCAGTACTTC
. TRBJ2-5 few TRBV4-2 CASSLQHKDCDADF TGTGCCAGCAGCCTCCAACACAAAGACTGTGACGCAGACTTC
TRBD1 TRBJ1-5 few TRBV15 CATSRAPDRGYQPQHF TGTGCCACCAGCAGAGCCCCGGACAGGGGCTATCAGCCCCAGCATTTT
. TRBJ2-1 . TRBV3-1 CASSPQTGGAEQFF TGTGCCAGCAGCCCACAGACAGGAGGGGCCGAGCAGTTCTTC
TRBD1 TRBJ2-7 few TRBV6-5 CASSLTGALYEQYF TGTGCCAGCAGTCTGACAGGGGCCCTCTACGAGCAGTACTTC
. TRBJ2-3 . TRBV7-9 CASSLTFPTDTQYF TGTGCCAGCAGCTTAACGTTTCCCACAGATACGCAGTATTTT
. TRBJ2-7 once TRBV12-3/TRBV12-4 CASGLGVTLYEQYF TGTGCCAGCGGTCTGGGGGTAACACTCTACGAGCAGTACTTC
. TRBJ1-2 . TRBV29-1 CSVEVGGGYTF TGCAGCGTTGAAGTCGGGGGTGGCTACACCTTC
. TRBJ2-7 . TRBV12-3/TRBV12-4 CASSSVRRLGGYEQYF TGTGCCAGCAGTTCCGTACGCCGGCTAGGGGGCTACGAGCAGTACTTC
. TRBJ2-1 . TRBV15 CATSLPSLDNEQFF TGTGCCACCAGCTTGCCCAGTTTAGACAATGAGCAGTTCTTC
TRBD1 TRBJ2-3 . TRBV5-1 CASSFLGQASTDTQYF TGCGCCAGCAGCTTCCTCGGACAGGCAAGCACAGATACGCAGTATTTT
TRBD1 TRBJ2-7 few TRBV5-1 CASSSLGQETYEQYF TGCGCCAGCAGCTCTCTTGGACAGGAGACCTACGAGCAGTACTTC
. TRBJ2-7 few TRBV6-1 CASTWDGNF TGTGCCAGCACCTGGGACGGGAACTTC
TRBD1 TRBJ1-2 many TRBV29-1 CSVSGTVYGYTF TGCAGCGTATCCGGGACAGTCTATGGCTACACCTTC
TRBD1 TRBJ1-2 many TRBV4-1 CASSPGQGNRYGYTF TGCGCCAGCAGCCCGGGACAGGGAAATCGCTATGGCTACACCTTC
. TRBJ1-5 few TRBV15 CATSRPPQPQHF TGTGCCACCAGCAGACCCCCTCAGCCCCAGCATTTT
. TRBJ1-2 few TRBV11-2 CASSFQGQNYGYTF TGTGCCAGCAGCTTTCAAGGACAGAACTATGGCTACACCTTC
TRBD2 TRBJ2-1 . TRBV2 CASSDPLGAGGPFEQFF TGTGCCAGCAGTGATCCCCTTGGAGCGGGAGGGCCGTTTGAGCAGTTCTTC
TRBD1 TRBJ2-5 . TRBV7-9 CASSSRLDRGWETQYF TGTGCCAGCAGCTCTCGCCTGGACAGGGGTTGGGAGACCCAGTACTTC
. TRBJ2-2 few TRBV4-2 CASSQGLPGELFF TGTGCCAGCAGCCAAGGGTTGCCCGGGGAGCTGTTTTTT
TRBD1 TRBJ2-1 . TRBV3-1 CASSQDPRTGRLQFF TGTGCCAGCAGCCAAGATCCCAGGACAGGGCGCCTCCAGTTCTTC